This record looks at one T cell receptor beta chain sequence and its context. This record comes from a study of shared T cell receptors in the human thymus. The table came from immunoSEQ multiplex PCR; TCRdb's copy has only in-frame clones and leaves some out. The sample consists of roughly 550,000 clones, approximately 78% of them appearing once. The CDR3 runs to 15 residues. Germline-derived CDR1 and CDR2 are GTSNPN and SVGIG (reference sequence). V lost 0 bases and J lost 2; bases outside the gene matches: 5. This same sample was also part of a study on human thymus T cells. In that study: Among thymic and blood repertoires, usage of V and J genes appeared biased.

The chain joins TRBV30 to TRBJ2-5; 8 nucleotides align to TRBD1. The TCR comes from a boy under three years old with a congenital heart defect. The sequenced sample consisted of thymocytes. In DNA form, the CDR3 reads TGTGCCTGGAGTGTACGGGACAGGAAACAAGAGACCCAGTACTTC. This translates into CAWSVRDRKQETQYF.